The clone carrying this TCR beta chain appeared a few times. The antigen remains undetermined. A single record per CDR3 protein comes from TCRdb applying MiXCR to the 5' RACE reads. The sample has roughly 400,000 distinct CDR3 sequences; about a sixth are singletons. The sample is drawn from a study of T-cell memory formation after mild COVID-19. Study results and caveats: The appearance of some responding clones in pre-infection memory suggested that cross-reactive memory joined.

Germline CDR1 SGHRS, CDR2 YFSETQ. The CDR3 contains 13 residues. Trimming took 0 bases from V and 8 from J, leaving 11 bases between them. The receptor comes from a man younger than 35 who had mild COVID-19 (a few samples of this study predate the infection). Cell type and time point are not known. The chain has TRBV5-1 and TRBJ1-2; no reliable D call. Sequenced material: PBMCs or a T cell subset sorted from them (not recorded which). DNA of the CDR3: TGCGCCAGCAGCTTGGCTGGGGATAACGGCTACACCTTC. It is translated as CASSLAGDNGYTF.